Listed here are 15 T cell receptor beta chains from one sample, sequenced in a study of cytomegalovirus exposure and HLA in healthy donors. Researchers ran the PCR with 60 Vbeta and 13 Jbeta primers. Assay: immunoSEQ multiplex PCR; the TCRdb copy retains only in-frame clones and omits some. The sample gives approximately 72,000 clones, 60% to 85% of which show up once; roughly 6% is in the top ten. The sequenced material came from PBMCs. These receptors all come from a male donor in good health and CMV-seropositive.

The chain carries TRBV6-4 and TRBJ1-1; the D gene is possibly TRBD1 (6 bases). V was trimmed by 6 bases and J by 5 bases, leaving 16 bases between them. The germline V gene has CDR1 MRHNA and CDR2 SNTAGT. The CDR3 runs 14 residues. CDR3 in DNA: TGTGCCAGCAGCCCTTGGGGCAGGGGAACTGAAGCTTTCTTT. Protein sequence: CASSPWGRGTEAFF.

This rearrangement joins TRBV7-9 to TRBJ2-1, with 11 positions matching TRBD2. The V gene end was trimmed by 11 bases and the J gene end by 0 bases; junction bases not matched to a gene: 3. CDR3 length: 14 residues. Germline assignment: CDR1 SEHNR and CDR2 FQNEAQ (reference sequence). CDR3 sequence: CAEGLADSYNEQFF. The CDR3 DNA is TGTGCCGAGGGACTAGCGGACTCCTACAATGAGCAGTTCTTC.

The genes are TRBV4-3 and TRBJ1-1; D is uncertain. Trimming shortened V by 4 bases and J by 6 bases, and 15 bases separated the two germline ends. Germline lookup yields CDR1 LGHNA and CDR2 YSLEER. The CDR3 sequence is 14 residues long. CDR3 sequence: CASSRDRLRAEAFF. The DNA for the CDR3 is TGCGCCAGCAGCCGAGACCGCCTGAGAGCTGAAGCTTTCTTT.

J is TRBJ1-2 and V is TRBV19; possibly TRBD1 for D (5 bases). V was clipped by 5 bases and J by 5 bases, with 18 bases between them. The CDR3 is 15 residues long. The germline CDR1 and CDR2 sequences are LNHDA and SQIVND (reference sequence). The CDR3: CASSSDGKGYYGYTF. Written as DNA, the CDR3 is TGTGCCAGTAGTTCCGATGGGAAGGGGTATTATGGCTACACCTTC.

This chain connects TRBV6-6 to TRBJ2-1, with 9 bases lining up with TRBD1. The ends lost 2 bases at V and 6 bases at J; junction bases unmatched: 5. The germline V gene has CDR1 MNHNY and CDR2 SVGAGI (reference sequence). This CDR3 is built from 15 residues. CDR3 protein: CASSYGTGMFNEQFF. CDR3 DNA: TGTGCCAGCAGTTACGGGACAGGGATGTTCAATGAGCAGTTCTTC.

V usage is TRBV28 and J usage is TRBJ1-1; TRBD1 matches 8 bases. The CDR3 is made up of 15 amino acids. Germline V gene sequence: CDR1 MDHEN, CDR2 SYDVKM. V was clipped by 9 bases and J by 0 bases; unmatched bases: 9. The CDR3 DNA follows: TGTGCCAGTACCCAGGGGGCGAGCATGAACACTGAAGCTTTCTTT. This gives the protein CASTQGASMNTEAFF.

The V call is TRBV7-9, the J call TRBJ2-3, with D maybe TRBD1 (5 bases). CDR1 is SEHNR, CDR2 FQNEAQ, per germline (reference sequence). V was clipped by 1 base and J by 1 base, with 15 bases between them. This CDR3 region has 17 residues. The CDR3 DNA is TGTGCCAGCAGCTTAGGCTACACTGGGGCCGGCACAGATACGCAGTATTTT. It is translated as CASSLGYTGAGTDTQYF.

This clone was observed a few times. The V gene is TRBV7-9, the J gene TRBJ2-7, with D uncertain. Trimming removed 4 bases from V and 0 bases from J, with 7 bases in between. Germline CDR1 and CDR2: SEHNR and FQNEAQ (reference sequence). The CDR3 has 13 residues. The CDR3 nucleotides read TGTGCCAGCAGCTCCCCAAACTCCTACGAGCAGTACTTC. Its translation: CASSSPNSYEQYF.

This clone has a handful of counts. This chain links TRBV7-9 with TRBJ1-2; 7 nucleotides align to TRBD1. Germline V gene data show CDR1 as SEHNR and CDR2 as FQNEAQ (reference sequence). The junction had 11 bases not matched to a gene; V was cut back by 5 bases and J by 14 bases. This CDR3 has 12 residues. In nucleotides, the CDR3 is TGTGCCAGCAGCCGCGAAAGACAGGGCCCGACCTTC. It specifies CASSRERQGPTF.

This sequence joins TRBV12-5 and TRBJ2-5, with a possible D match to TRBD2 (6 bases). V lost 5 bases to trimming and J lost 9 bases, with 13 bases between them. Germline V gives CDR1 LGHNT, CDR2 FRNRAP. The CDR3 covers 12 residues. CDR3 loop: CASGPETGAQYF. In nucleotides, the CDR3 is TGTGCTAGTGGTCCCGAAACGGGGGCCCAGTACTTC.

The chain links TRBV2 to TRBJ2-7; a possible D gene is TRBD2 (7 bases). CDR1 is SNHLY, CDR2 FYNNEI, per germline. CDR3 size: 12 residues. V shed 3 bases and J shed 6 bases, with 9 bases lying between them. The CDR3 DNA follows: TGTGCCAGCAGTGAGGGGGGGCGCGAGCAGTACTTC. It encodes CASSEGGREQYF.

The chain carries TRBV6-5 and TRBJ2-7; 7 positions match TRBD1. The CDR3 is made up of 14 amino acids. With V trimmed by 5 bases and J by 5 bases, 9 bases remained unmatched. In germline, CDR1 is MNHEY, CDR2 SVGAGI. CDR3 protein: CASSDQTGFNEQYF. CDR3 nucleotides: TGTGCCAGCAGTGACCAGACAGGGTTCAACGAGCAGTACTTC.

The CDR3 DNA is TGTGCCAGCACTTGGGACAGCTCCTACAATGAGCAGTTCTTC. The encoded protein is CASTWDSSYNEQFF. V is TRBV6-6 and J is TRBJ2-1; TRBD1 matches at 7 bases. V shed 7 bases, J shed 0 bases, and the junction held 3 bases outside the gene matches. CDR3 length: 14 residues. The germline gives CDR1 MNHNY, CDR2 SVGAGI (reference sequence).

The chain is built from TRBV2 and TRBJ1-5; D is unclear. CDR1 and CDR2 (germline): SNHLY, FYNNEI. The CDR3 covers 14 residues. V was clipped by 7 bases and J by 2 bases, with 12 bases between them. CDR3 amino acids: CASKVQEGNQPQHF. The CDR3 DNA reads as TGTGCCAGCAAGGTCCAGGAGGGCAATCAGCCCCAGCATTTT.

The table lists this clone with a count of one. The V call is TRBV6-5, the J call TRBJ1-5; 7 bases match TRBD1. CDR3 length: 15 amino acids. With V trimmed by 4 bases and J by 3 bases, 6 bases remained unmatched. The germline CDR1 and CDR2 sequences are MNHEY and SVGAGI. CDR3 in DNA: TGTGCCAGCAGTTCCTCGGGACAGCTCAATCAGCCCCAGCATTTT. The encoded protein is CASSSSGQLNQPQHF.